This T cell receptor beta chain was found in a study of T cell responses to AZD1222 COVID-19 vaccine. Study results and limitations: Among the donors, most were white British and more were female, and clonal diversity was possibly underestimated. An increase in Spike-specific TCR breadth and depth was observed after two AZD1222 doses. None of the repertoires were sampled until the peak T cell response had passed.

Regarding this clone: Antigen specificity is unknown.

V was shortened by 1 base and J by 6 bases, with 15 bases between the two germline ends. The CDR3 spans 15 residues. Germline assignment: CDR1 MNHEY and CDR2 SVGAGI. Clones were read by immunoSEQ multiplex PCR, and TCRdb kept only the in-frame ones, dropping some. The data contain 100,000 to 150,000 clones, roughly 88% of them seen just once; the ten biggest clones take up about 4.1%. Sequences were derived from peripheral blood, sampled on day 0 of MenACWY control vaccination. J is TRBJ1-2 and V is TRBV6-5, with a tentative D call TRBD1 (5 bases). The receptor's source is an adult in good health. The CDR3 here is CASSYLQVARDGYTF. The DNA for the CDR3 is TGTGCCAGCAGTTACTTACAGGTCGCCAGGGATGGCTACACCTTC.